The entry that follows covers one T cell receptor beta chain sequence. V lost 5 bases to trimming and J lost 1 base, with 5 bases between them. CDR1 and CDR2 (germline): KGHSH, LQKENI. This CDR3 is 12 amino acids long. In the original processing: Cell counts per sample came from amplifying reference gene primers. TCRdb's table, derived via immunoSEQ multiplex PCR, lists solely in-frame clones and lacks some. That table gives V, J and clone size, and the DNA gave D and trimming. The table includes about 75,000 clones, around 72% detected once. This record belongs to a study of blood T cell repertoires in COVID-19. Across the study: Samples representing acute and convalescent COVID-19 were sourced from the United States, Italy and Spain.

This sequence originates from a human donor with acute or convalescent COVID-19. The donor label of this sample is uncertain. The sequenced sample consisted of peripheral blood. The chain carries TRBV18 and TRBJ1-1; possible D gene TRBD1, 5 bases. The DNA for the CDR3 is TGTGCCAGCTCAGGACAGAACACTGAAGCTTTCTTT. Translation gives CASSGQNTEAFF. Looking up the rest from reference TRBV18 and TRBJ1-1 gives the full variable domain: NAGVMQNPRHLVRRRGQEARLRCSPMKGHSHVYWYRQLPEEGLKFMVYLQKENIIDESGMPKERFSAEFPKEGPSILRIQQVVRGDSAAYFCASSGQNTEAFFGQGTRLTVV.